A selection of T cell receptor beta chains follows, all from one sample in a study of blood T cell repertoires in COVID-19. Assay used: immunoSEQ multiplex PCR; TCRdb lists only in-frame clones, some missing. The sample contains roughly 200,000 clones, approximately 86% of which appear only once. Sequenced: PBMCs or T cells enriched from blood (not recorded which). The source of these receptors is a woman under 40 who had been exposed to COVID-19. CDR3s include the opening cysteine and the closing phenylalanine or tryptophan. The D gene is left open where the match is weak. Some rows have no size entry. The others give once, few or many, or a class for an expanded clone.

j_call d_call clone_size v_call cdr3_nt cdr3_aa
TRBJ2-2 - once TRBV5-6 TGTGCCAGCAGCTTAGCGAAGGGGATTTTCACCGGGGAGCTGTTTTTT CASSLAKGIFTGELFF
TRBJ1-3 - - TRBV7-8 TGTGCCAGCAGCACAGGGTTTTTCTCTGGAAACACCATATATTTT CASSTGFFSGNTIYF
TRBJ1-4 - once TRBV10-1 TGCGCCAGCAGTCCAACCTACCCCCCGGGAAAACTGTTTTTT CASSPTYPPGKLFF
TRBJ2-3 TRBD2 - TRBV11-3 TGTGCCAGCAGCTCCGGTAGCGGGGGGCCAGACACAGATACGCAGTATTTT CASSSGSGGPDTDTQYF
TRBJ1-3 - - TRBV30 TGTGCCTGGATCCCAGCTGGAAACACCATATATTTT CAWIPAGNTIYF
TRBJ2-5 - - TRBV30 TGTGCCTGGGGCCCGGGGATGGAGACCCAGTACTTC CAWGPGMETQYF
TRBJ1-5 - - TRBV6-1 TGTGCCAGCAGTGAAACATTAGGTGCGACAGATGATCAGCCCCAGCATTTT CASSETLGATDDQPQHF
TRBJ1-1 TRBD1 once TRBV5-1 TGCGCCAGCAGCTCAGTGACAGGGGCATCGTACACTGAAGCTTTCTTT CASSSVTGASYTEAFF
TRBJ2-5 TRBD2 - TRBV5-1 TGCGCCAGCAGCCGGGGGGATACAGGCCAAGAGACCCAGTACTTC CASSRGDTGQETQYF
TRBJ1-6 TRBD1 - TRBV5-1 TGCGCCAGCAGTTCCGGGACAGAGGGCAATTCACCCCTCCACTTT CASSSGTEGNSPLHF
TRBJ1-4 - - TRBV7-9 TGTGCCAGCAGCTCCCAGAGAGGGAGTAATGAAAAACTGTTTTTT CASSSQRGSNEKLFF
TRBJ2-3 TRBD2 - TRBV11-3 TGTGCCAGCAGCCGGGGACTAGCGGGGGCTAGCACAGATACGCAGTATTTT CASSRGLAGASTDTQYF
TRBJ2-7 TRBD1 - TRBV5-1 TGCGCCAGCAGCTCTGGTGGGACAGGGGCCTACGAGCAGTACTTC CASSSGGTGAYEQYF
TRBJ1-2 TRBD1 few TRBV19 TGTGCCAGTAGTATAGGTCGGGACAGGGGAAACTATGGCTACACCTTC CASSIGRDRGNYGYTF
TRBJ1-1 - - TRBV5-1 TGCGCCAGCAGCTTGGTAGCGGCGTTGGACACTGAAGCTTTCTTT CASSLVAALDTEAFF
TRBJ1-3 - few TRBV7-2 TGTGCCAGCAGCTTAGAGGTGGGGGCCTTTGGAAACACCATATATTTT CASSLEVGAFGNTIYF
TRBJ1-5 - - TRBV4-2 TGTGCCAGCAGCCAAGATGTTGCAGTGAATGATCAGCCCCAGCATTTT CASSQDVAVNDQPQHF
TRBJ2-1 TRBD2 - TRBV7-7 TGTGCTAGCAGCTTCAGGGTAGCGGGATACAATGAGCAGTTCTTC CASSFRVAGYNEQFF
TRBJ1-3 TRBD1 - TRBV6-6 TGTGCCAGCAGTCACCCGGTGGGACAGGGATTCTCTGGAAACACCATATATTTT CASSHPVGQGFSGNTIYF
TRBJ2-7 - few TRBV27 TGTGCCAGCAGTTTAAAGGGGTACGAGCAGTACTTC CASSLKGYEQYF
TRBJ2-7 TRBD2 once TRBV11-2 TGTGCCAGCAGCCGTGTCGCGGGGGGGATATACGAGCAGTACTTC CASSRVAGGIYEQYF
TRBJ1-4 - - TRBV5-1 TGCGCCAGCAGCTTGGGGACAAAGGTTGGGGAAAAACTGTTTTTT CASSLGTKVGEKLFF
TRBJ1-2 TRBD1 - TRBV6-5 TGTGCCAGCAGGGGACAGCCCTATGGCTACACCTTC CASRGQPYGYTF
TRBJ1-6 - - TRBV30 TGTGCCTGGGCGGCAACGGGTAATTCACCCCTCCACTTT CAWAATGNSPLHF
TRBJ1-2 TRBD1 few TRBV30 TGTGCCTGGAGTCGTCCGGAGGGGGCGAATGGCTACACCTTC CAWSRPEGANGYTF
TRBJ1-4 TRBD1 - TRBV5-1 TGCGCCAGCCGGATCGGGACAGGGAATGAAAAACTGTTTTTT CASRIGTGNEKLFF
TRBJ1-6 - - TRBV14 TGTGCCAGCAGCCGGACAGAGTCACCCCTCCACTTT CASSRTESPLHF
TRBJ1-6 TRBD1 few TRBV7-3 TGTGCCAGCAGCTCTTCCGGACAGGGCAATTCACCCCTCCACTTT CASSSSGQGNSPLHF
TRBJ1-1 - - TRBV5-1 TGCGCCAGCGGCTCAGACAGGACCGACACTGAAGCTTTCTTT CASGSDRTDTEAFF
TRBJ1-4 - - TRBV2 TGTGCCAGCAGTGAGTGGGCGCGTACTAATGAAAAACTGTTTTTT CASSEWARTNEKLFF
TRBJ1-3 TRBD1 - TRBV6-5 TGTGCCAGCAGATACGGACAGGGCCTTGGAAACACCATATATTTT CASRYGQGLGNTIYF
TRBJ1-4 - - TRBV2 TGTGCCAGCAGGGGGGGTGCAACTAATGAAAAACTGTTTTTT CASRGGATNEKLFF
TRBJ1-1 - - TRBV15 TGTGCCACCAGCAGAGATTTGCGGAACACTGAAGCTTTCTTT CATSRDLRNTEAFF
TRBJ1-2 - - TRBV4-1 TGCGCCAGCAGCCAAGATCGAAGGGAGGGTGGCTATGGCTACACCTTC CASSQDRREGGYGYTF
TRBJ2-2 TRBD2 - TRBV4-2 TGTGCCAGCAGCCAACCTAGCGGGGGGCGGGTAGCTGCCGGGGAGCTGTTTTTT CASSQPSGGRVAAGELFF
TRBJ1-5 - - TRBV18 TGTGCCAGCTCACCAAGCCGGCAGGATCAGCCCCAGCATTTT CASSPSRQDQPQHF
TRBJ2-2 - - TRBV27 TGTGCCAGCAGTACAGGGTTCCGGGAGCTGTTTTTT CASSTGFRELFF
TRBJ2-3 - once TRBV5-1 TGCGCCAGCAGCTTCGATAGCTTTGATACGCAGTATTTT CASSFDSFDTQYF
TRBJ2-7 - - TRBV10-1 TGCGCCAGCAGTGGAACAGGGCCCGGCGAGCAGTACTTC CASSGTGPGEQYF
TRBJ1-4 TRBD1 once TRBV19 TGTGCCAGTACCAGACAGGGGGAAAAACTGTTTTTT CASTRQGEKLFF
TRBJ2-3 - once TRBV19 TGTGCCAGTAGTGGGGGGGGGCCGAGGGCAGATACGCAGTATTTT CASSGGGPRADTQYF
TRBJ1-1 - - TRBV9 TGTGCCAGCAGCGGGCTGACTCTGAACACTGAAGCTTTCTTT CASSGLTLNTEAFF